This TCR beta chain stems from a study of T cells after yellow fever vaccination. Study as a whole: Preparing low-cell-number fractions relied on SMART-Seq v4 Ultra Low Input.

The CDR3 covers 13 residues. With 1 base removed from V and 7 bases from J, the gap between germline ends came to 7 bases. Germline CDR1 KGHDR, CDR2 SFDVKD. Whole-study results and caveats: The bulk population could contribute abundant contaminating clonotypes to FACS-sorted repertoires. It was a small share of clonotypes that appeared in both CD4 and CD8 compartments.

5'RACE template switching generated TCR cDNA, adding a universal primer site and UMIs. TCRdb re-called the 5' RACE reads through MiXCR, storing one row per CDR3 protein. The profile shows fewer than 650,000 distinct CDR3 sequences, about a fifth of them singletons. As for this clonotype: The target antigen is unknown.

Sequencing used PBMCs, obtained roughly 20 days after the first yellow fever vaccination. The sequence was obtained from a man aged 18 to 29 who received the YFV17D yellow fever vaccine. V is TRBV24-1 and J is TRBJ2-1; D ambiguous. Written as DNA, the CDR3 is TGTGCCACCAGTGATTTTGCGCGGAATGAGCAGTTCTTC. Translation gives CATSDFARNEQFF.